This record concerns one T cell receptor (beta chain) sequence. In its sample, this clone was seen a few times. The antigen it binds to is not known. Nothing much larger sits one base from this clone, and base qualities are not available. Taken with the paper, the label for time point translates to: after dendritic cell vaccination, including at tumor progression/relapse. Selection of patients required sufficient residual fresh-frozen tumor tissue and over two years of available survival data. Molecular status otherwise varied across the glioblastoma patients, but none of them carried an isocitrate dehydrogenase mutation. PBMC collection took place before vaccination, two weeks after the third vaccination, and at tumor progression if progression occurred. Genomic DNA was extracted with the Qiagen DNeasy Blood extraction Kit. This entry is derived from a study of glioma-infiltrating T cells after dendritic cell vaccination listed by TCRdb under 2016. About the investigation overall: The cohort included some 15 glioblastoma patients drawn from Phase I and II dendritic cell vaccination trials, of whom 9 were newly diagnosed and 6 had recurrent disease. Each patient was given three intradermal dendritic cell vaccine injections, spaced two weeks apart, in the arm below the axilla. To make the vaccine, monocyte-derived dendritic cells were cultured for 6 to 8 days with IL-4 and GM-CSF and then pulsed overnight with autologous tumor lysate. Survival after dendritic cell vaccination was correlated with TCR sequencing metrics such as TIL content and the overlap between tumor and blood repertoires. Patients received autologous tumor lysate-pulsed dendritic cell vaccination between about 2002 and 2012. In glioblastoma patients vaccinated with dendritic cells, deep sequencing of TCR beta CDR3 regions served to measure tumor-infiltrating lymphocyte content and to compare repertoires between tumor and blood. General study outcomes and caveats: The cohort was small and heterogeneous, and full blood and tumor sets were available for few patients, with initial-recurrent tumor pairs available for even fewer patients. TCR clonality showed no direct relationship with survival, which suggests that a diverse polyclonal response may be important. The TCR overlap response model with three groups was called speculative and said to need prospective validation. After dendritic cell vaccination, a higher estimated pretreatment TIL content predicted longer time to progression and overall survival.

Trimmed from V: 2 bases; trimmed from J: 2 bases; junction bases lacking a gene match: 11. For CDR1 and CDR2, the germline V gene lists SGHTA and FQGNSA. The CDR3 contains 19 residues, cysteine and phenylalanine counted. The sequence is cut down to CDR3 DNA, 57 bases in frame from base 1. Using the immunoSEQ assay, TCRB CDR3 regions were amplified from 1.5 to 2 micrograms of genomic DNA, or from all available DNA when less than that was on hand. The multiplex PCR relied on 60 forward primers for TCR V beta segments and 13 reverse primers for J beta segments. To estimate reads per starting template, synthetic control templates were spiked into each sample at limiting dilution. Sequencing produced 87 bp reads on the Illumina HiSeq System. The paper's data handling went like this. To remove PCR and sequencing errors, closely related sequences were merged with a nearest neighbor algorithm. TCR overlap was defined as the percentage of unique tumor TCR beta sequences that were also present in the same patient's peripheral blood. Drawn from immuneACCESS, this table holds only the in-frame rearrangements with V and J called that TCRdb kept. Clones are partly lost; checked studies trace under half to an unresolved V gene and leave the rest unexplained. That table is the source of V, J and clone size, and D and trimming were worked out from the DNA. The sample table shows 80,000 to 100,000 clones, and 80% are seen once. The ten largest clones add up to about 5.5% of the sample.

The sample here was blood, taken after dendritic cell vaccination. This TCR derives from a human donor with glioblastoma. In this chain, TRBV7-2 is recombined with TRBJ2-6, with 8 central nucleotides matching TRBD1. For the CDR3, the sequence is CASSLTRQGAITGANVLTF. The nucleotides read TGTGCCAGCAGCTTAACCCGGCAGGGGGCTATAACTGGGGCCAACGTCCTGACTTTC. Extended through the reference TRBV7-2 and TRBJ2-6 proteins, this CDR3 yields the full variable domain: GAGVSQSPSNKVTEKGKDVELRCDPISGHTALYWYRQSLGQGLEFLIYFQGNSAPDKSGLPSDRFSAERTGGSVSTLTIQRTQQEDSAVYLCASSLTRQGAITGANVLTFGAGSRLTVL.